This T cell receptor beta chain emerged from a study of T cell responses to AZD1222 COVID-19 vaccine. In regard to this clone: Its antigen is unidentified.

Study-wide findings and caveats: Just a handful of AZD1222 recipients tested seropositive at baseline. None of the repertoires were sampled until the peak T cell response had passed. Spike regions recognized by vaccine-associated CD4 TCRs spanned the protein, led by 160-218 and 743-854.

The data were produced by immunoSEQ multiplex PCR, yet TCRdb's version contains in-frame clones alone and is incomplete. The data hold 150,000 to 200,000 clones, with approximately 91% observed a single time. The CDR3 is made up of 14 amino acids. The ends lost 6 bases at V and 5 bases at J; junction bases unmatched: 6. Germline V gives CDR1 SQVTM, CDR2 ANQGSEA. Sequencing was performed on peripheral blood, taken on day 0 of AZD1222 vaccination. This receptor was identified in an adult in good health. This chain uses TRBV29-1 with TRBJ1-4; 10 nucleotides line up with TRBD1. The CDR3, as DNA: TGCAGCGTCCGGACAGGGGGAGCAAATGAAAAACTGTTTTTT. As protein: CSVRTGGANEKLFF.